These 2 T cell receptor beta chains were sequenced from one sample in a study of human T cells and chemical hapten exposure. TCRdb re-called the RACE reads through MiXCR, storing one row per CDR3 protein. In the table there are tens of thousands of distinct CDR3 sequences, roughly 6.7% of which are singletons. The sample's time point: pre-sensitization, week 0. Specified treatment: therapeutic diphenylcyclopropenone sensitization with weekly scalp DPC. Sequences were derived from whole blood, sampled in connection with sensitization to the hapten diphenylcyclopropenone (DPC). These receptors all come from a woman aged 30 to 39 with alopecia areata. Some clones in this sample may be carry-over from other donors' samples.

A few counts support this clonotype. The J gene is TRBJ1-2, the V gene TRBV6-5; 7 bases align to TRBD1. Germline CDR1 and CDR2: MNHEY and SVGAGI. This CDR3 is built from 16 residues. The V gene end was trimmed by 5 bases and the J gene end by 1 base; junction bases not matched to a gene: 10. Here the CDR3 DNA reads TGTGCCAGCAGTCCGACAGGGATCCGCGTTAACTATGGCTACACCTTC. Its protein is CASSPTGIRVNYGYTF.

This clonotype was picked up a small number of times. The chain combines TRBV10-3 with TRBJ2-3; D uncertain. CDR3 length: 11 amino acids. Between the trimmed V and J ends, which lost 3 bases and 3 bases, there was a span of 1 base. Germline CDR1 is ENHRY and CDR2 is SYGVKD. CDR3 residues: CAISETDTQYF. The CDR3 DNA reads TGTGCCATCAGTGAAACAGATACGCAGTATTTT.